This is a list of T cell receptor beta chains from one sample in a study of T cells in Graves' hyperthyroidism and ophthalmopathy. A single record per CDR3 protein comes from TCRdb applying MiXCR to the multiplex PCR reads. The sample has about 610,000 distinct CDR3 sequences, roughly 14% seen once. Sequenced input: blood. The receptors were gathered from a middle-aged woman with Graves' ophthalmopathy. The CDR3 runs from the conserved cysteine through the conserved F or W. Each record gives: D gene, clone size, V gene, J gene, CDR3 protein, CDR3 DNA. The D gene is left open where the match is weak. Size values are once, few and many counts, or a class for expanded clones, and some rows have none.

d_call: TRBD2
clone_size: many
v_call: TRBV6-2/TRBV6-3
j_call: TRBJ2-7
cdr3_aa: CASIHAGEDEQYF
cdr3_nt: TGTGCCAGCATTCATGCGGGAGAGGACGAGCAGTACTTC

d_call: NA
clone_size: many
v_call: TRBV27
j_call: TRBJ1-5
cdr3_aa: CASGTYQPQHF
cdr3_nt: TGTGCCAGCGGTACGTATCAGCCCCAGCATTTT

d_call: NA
clone_size: few
v_call: TRBV19
j_call: TRBJ2-5
cdr3_aa: CASSITVGSQETQYF
cdr3_nt: TGTGCCAGTAGTATTACCGTAGGGTCTCAAGAGACCCAGTACTTC

d_call: TRBD1
clone_size: many
v_call: TRBV28
j_call: TRBJ1-1
cdr3_aa: CASSPGDRNTEAFF
cdr3_nt: TGTGCCAGCAGCCCAGGGGACAGGAACACTGAAGCTTTCTTT

d_call: NA
clone_size: NA
v_call: TRBV6-5
j_call: TRBJ1-1
cdr3_aa: CASSSRQDPAFF
cdr3_nt: TGTGCCAGCAGTTCCCGACAGGATCCTGCTTTCTTT

d_call: TRBD1
clone_size: NA
v_call: TRBV12-3/TRBV12-4
j_call: TRBJ2-5
cdr3_aa: CASSRRQGMETQYF
cdr3_nt: TGTGCCAGCAGCCGCCGACAGGGGATGGAGACCCAGTACTTC

d_call: NA
clone_size: many
v_call: TRBV11-2
j_call: TRBJ2-5
cdr3_aa: CASSYWLGEDETQYF
cdr3_nt: TGTGCCAGCAGCTACTGGCTGGGAGAGGATGAGACCCAGTACTTC

d_call: NA
clone_size: many
v_call: TRBV19
j_call: TRBJ1-1
cdr3_aa: CASSIGDNEAFF
cdr3_nt: TGTGCCAGTAGTATCGGTGATAATGAAGCTTTCTTT

d_call: NA
clone_size: many
v_call: TRBV29-1
j_call: TRBJ1-1
cdr3_aa: CSVKQQGDTEAFF
cdr3_nt: TGCAGCGTTAAACAACAGGGCGACACTGAAGCTTTCTTT

d_call: NA
clone_size: NA
v_call: TRBV7-9
j_call: TRBJ1-1
cdr3_aa: CASSPGRASTEAFF
cdr3_nt: TGTGCCAGCAGCCCCGGACGGGCCTCTACTGAAGCTTTCTTT

d_call: NA
clone_size: NA
v_call: TRBV29-1
j_call: TRBJ1-1
cdr3_aa: CSAGRGGNTEAFF
cdr3_nt: TGCAGCGCGGGGAGGGGTGGGAACACTGAAGCTTTCTTT

d_call: NA
clone_size: NA
v_call: TRBV6-5
j_call: TRBJ1-1
cdr3_aa: CASNLQGMNTEAFF
cdr3_nt: TGTGCCAGCAATTTACAGGGTATGAACACTGAAGCTTTCTTT

d_call: NA
clone_size: many
v_call: TRBV30
j_call: TRBJ2-5
cdr3_aa: CAWGRPGQTQYF
cdr3_nt: TGTGCCTGGGGACGACCGGGCCAGACCCAGTACTTC

d_call: NA
clone_size: NA
v_call: TRBV27
j_call: TRBJ2-5
cdr3_aa: CASSPRSARETQYF
cdr3_nt: TGTGCCAGCAGTCCTAGGTCCGCGCGGGAGACCCAGTACTTC

d_call: NA
clone_size: many
v_call: TRBV7-2
j_call: TRBJ1-5
cdr3_aa: CASSLMGSQPQHF
cdr3_nt: TGTGCCAGCAGCTTAATGGGTAGCCAGCCCCAGCATTTT

d_call: TRBD2
clone_size: many
v_call: TRBV28
j_call: TRBJ2-4
cdr3_aa: CASSLTLAAKNIQYF
cdr3_nt: TGTGCCAGCAGTTTAACCCTAGCGGCTAAAAACATTCAGTACTTC

d_call: TRBD2
clone_size: few
v_call: TRBV6-5
j_call: TRBJ2-7
cdr3_aa: CASSYSTSGRSEQYF
cdr3_nt: TGTGCCAGCAGTTACTCGACTAGCGGGAGAAGCGAGCAGTACTTC

d_call: NA
clone_size: many
v_call: TRBV19
j_call: TRBJ1-5
cdr3_aa: CASSIIRGISNQPQHF
cdr3_nt: TGTGCCAGTAGTATCATTCGGGGCATTAGCAATCAGCCCCAGCATTTT

d_call: NA
clone_size: many
v_call: TRBV29-1
j_call: TRBJ1-2
cdr3_aa: CSVGDNYGYTF
cdr3_nt: TGCAGCGTGGGTGATAACTATGGCTACACCTTC

d_call: NA
clone_size: NA
v_call: TRBV30
j_call: TRBJ2-6
cdr3_aa: CAWSVLRVSSGANVLTF
cdr3_nt: TGTGCCTGGAGTGTACTAAGGGTTTCTTCTGGGGCCAACGTCCTGACTTTC

d_call: TRBD1
clone_size: few
v_call: TRBV11-2
j_call: TRBJ2-2
cdr3_aa: CASSFLPGGNTGELFF
cdr3_nt: TGTGCCAGCAGCTTTCTCCCAGGGGGGAACACCGGGGAGCTGTTTTTT

d_call: TRBD2
clone_size: NA
v_call: TRBV6-2/TRBV6-3
j_call: TRBJ2-2
cdr3_aa: CASREGLAGGYGELFF
cdr3_nt: TGTGCCAGCAGAGAAGGACTAGCGGGAGGGTACGGGGAGCTGTTTTTT

d_call: TRBD1
clone_size: many
v_call: TRBV7-3
j_call: TRBJ2-5
cdr3_aa: CASSQGAGETQYF
cdr3_nt: TGTGCCAGCTCCCAGGGGGCGGGCGAGACCCAGTACTTC

d_call: NA
clone_size: many
v_call: TRBV12-3/TRBV12-4
j_call: TRBJ2-7
cdr3_aa: CASSFVPSSYEQYF
cdr3_nt: TGTGCCAGCAGTTTCGTCCCGAGCTCCTACGAGCAGTACTTC

d_call: TRBD2
clone_size: NA
v_call: TRBV6-2/TRBV6-3
j_call: TRBJ2-5
cdr3_aa: CASSYIAGDETQYF
cdr3_nt: TGTGCCAGCAGTTACATAGCGGGAGACGAGACCCAGTACTTC

d_call: NA
clone_size: NA
v_call: TRBV28
j_call: TRBJ2-1
cdr3_aa: CASNTAEDVPDNEQFF
cdr3_nt: TGTGCCAGCAATACCGCGGAGGACGTGCCCGACAATGAGCAGTTCTTC

d_call: NA
clone_size: many
v_call: TRBV7-8
j_call: TRBJ1-1
cdr3_aa: CASSLSGEADTEAFF
cdr3_nt: TGTGCCAGCAGCCTCAGTGGGGAGGCGGACACTGAAGCTTTCTTT

d_call: NA
clone_size: NA
v_call: TRBV15
j_call: TRBJ2-7
cdr3_aa: CATSSPIGDYEQYF
cdr3_nt: TGTGCCACCAGCAGCCCGATAGGGGACTACGAGCAGTACTTC

d_call: NA
clone_size: many
v_call: TRBV12-3/TRBV12-4
j_call: TRBJ1-1
cdr3_aa: CATRTDYTEAFF
cdr3_nt: TGTGCCACTCGGACGGACTACACTGAAGCTTTCTTT

d_call: NA
clone_size: few
v_call: TRBV29-1
j_call: TRBJ2-7
cdr3_aa: CSVSDGVSYEQYF
cdr3_nt: TGCAGCGTGTCCGACGGGGTATCCTACGAGCAGTACTTC

d_call: NA
clone_size: many
v_call: TRBV6-1
j_call: TRBJ2-2
cdr3_aa: CASSMGPWDTGELFF
cdr3_nt: TGTGCCAGCAGCATGGGACCCTGGGACACCGGGGAGCTGTTTTTT

d_call: TRBD2
clone_size: many
v_call: TRBV6-1
j_call: TRBJ2-7
cdr3_aa: CASRGLAGVEQYF
cdr3_nt: TGTGCCAGCAGGGGACTAGCGGGTGTCGAGCAGTACTTC

d_call: TRBD1
clone_size: NA
v_call: TRBV7-9
j_call: TRBJ2-7
cdr3_aa: CASSSSGQGPYEQYF
cdr3_nt: TGTGCCAGCAGCTCCTCCGGACAGGGACCCTACGAGCAGTACTTC

d_call: TRBD1
clone_size: many
v_call: TRBV20-1
j_call: TRBJ1-2
cdr3_aa: CSARGGGGYGYTF
cdr3_nt: TGCAGTGCGAGGGGAGGGGGCGGATATGGCTACACCTTC

d_call: TRBD2
clone_size: many
v_call: TRBV24-1
j_call: TRBJ2-2
cdr3_aa: CATSDLREGDTGELFF
cdr3_nt: TGTGCCACCAGTGATTTGCGGGAGGGCGACACCGGGGAGCTGTTTTTT

d_call: TRBD2
clone_size: many
v_call: TRBV20-1
j_call: TRBJ2-7
cdr3_aa: CSALPGLEWEQYF
cdr3_nt: TGCAGTGCCCTTCCGGGACTAGAATGGGAGCAGTACTTC

d_call: TRBD1
clone_size: NA
v_call: TRBV19
j_call: TRBJ1-1
cdr3_aa: CASTPGRGPNTEAFF
cdr3_nt: TGTGCCAGTACCCCCGGGAGGGGGCCTAACACTGAAGCTTTCTTT

d_call: NA
clone_size: many
v_call: TRBV28
j_call: TRBJ2-5
cdr3_aa: CASSFLPGQEETQYF
cdr3_nt: TGTGCCAGCAGTTTCCTACCGGGACAAGAAGAGACCCAGTACTTC

d_call: TRBD2
clone_size: few
v_call: TRBV7-8
j_call: TRBJ2-7
cdr3_aa: CASSRGPGLAGLYEQYF
cdr3_nt: TGTGCCAGCAGCCGAGGGCCAGGACTAGCGGGGCTCTACGAGCAGTACTTC

d_call: NA
clone_size: many
v_call: TRBV28
j_call: TRBJ2-4
cdr3_aa: CASSEARGGKNIQYF
cdr3_nt: TGTGCCAGCAGTGAAGCACGGGGAGGCAAAAACATTCAGTACTTC

d_call: NA
clone_size: many
v_call: TRBV28
j_call: TRBJ1-3
cdr3_aa: CASRSSTGPSGNTIYF
cdr3_nt: TGTGCCAGCAGGAGTTCGACAGGTCCCTCTGGAAACACCATATATTTT

d_call: TRBD2
clone_size: NA
v_call: TRBV6-1
j_call: TRBJ2-7
cdr3_aa: CAAGGRSYEQYF
cdr3_nt: TGTGCGGCCGGCGGGAGGTCCTACGAGCAGTACTTC

d_call: NA
clone_size: many
v_call: TRBV30
j_call: TRBJ1-1
cdr3_aa: CAWTTATEAFF
cdr3_nt: TGTGCCTGGACTACAGCTACTGAAGCTTTCTTT

d_call: NA
clone_size: few
v_call: TRBV7-2
j_call: TRBJ2-5
cdr3_aa: CASSSPKGETQYF
cdr3_nt: TGTGCCAGCAGCTCACCGAAGGGAGAGACCCAGTACTTC

d_call: NA
clone_size: NA
v_call: TRBV7-2
j_call: TRBJ2-2
cdr3_aa: CASSLAAALTGELFF
cdr3_nt: TGTGCCAGCAGCTTAGCGGCAGCCCTCACCGGGGAGCTGTTTTTT

d_call: NA
clone_size: many
v_call: TRBV11-1
j_call: TRBJ1-1
cdr3_aa: CASSLAESTEAFF
cdr3_nt: TGTGCCAGCAGCTTAGCGGAGAGCACTGAAGCTTTCTTT

d_call: NA
clone_size: many
v_call: TRBV28
j_call: TRBJ1-1
cdr3_aa: CASSFGMVTEAFF
cdr3_nt: TGTGCCAGCAGTTTTGGAATGGTTACTGAAGCTTTCTTT

d_call: NA
clone_size: many
v_call: TRBV9
j_call: TRBJ2-7
cdr3_aa: CASSSSGTWTYEQYF
cdr3_nt: TGTGCCAGCAGCTCGTCCGGGACTTGGACCTACGAGCAGTACTTC

d_call: NA
clone_size: many
v_call: TRBV6-1
j_call: TRBJ1-6
cdr3_aa: CASSGNNSPLHF
cdr3_nt: TGTGCCAGCAGCGGTAATAATTCACCCCTCCACTTT

d_call: TRBD1
clone_size: many
v_call: TRBV7-2
j_call: TRBJ1-1
cdr3_aa: CASSSRTGPTEAFF
cdr3_nt: TGTGCCAGCAGCTCCAGGACAGGTCCGACTGAAGCTTTCTTT

d_call: NA
clone_size: few
v_call: TRBV11-2
j_call: TRBJ1-1
cdr3_aa: CASSLERAGARNTEAFF
cdr3_nt: TGTGCCAGCAGCTTAGAACGGGCAGGGGCTAGGAACACTGAAGCTTTCTTT

d_call: NA
clone_size: many
v_call: TRBV6-1
j_call: TRBJ1-2
cdr3_aa: CASRPRGLDGYTF
cdr3_nt: TGTGCCAGCAGGCCGCGGGGACTTGATGGCTACACCTTC